Reported below is one TCR beta chain. The authors incorporated unique molecular identifiers into the TCR beta cDNA libraries. TCRdb redid the calling of the PCR reads with MiXCR, one entry per CDR3 protein. The sample lists more than 500,000 distinct CDR3 sequences; approximately 31% were seen once. This sample was included in a study of post-analysis software for immune sequencing data. The source material was blood. The sequence derives from a girl under 18 with multiple sclerosis.

CDR3: CVTKTAGTKVGTQYF. CDR3 sequence (DNA): TGTGTCACCAAGACTGCCGGGACTAAAGTTGGGACCCAGTACTTC. The rearrangement uses TRBV6-5 and TRBJ2-5; 7 bases line up with TRBD2. This CDR3 is 15 amino acids long. Germline V CDR1 and CDR2: MNHEY, SVGAGI.